A single sample is the source of the 32 T cell receptor beta chains below, sequenced in a study of brain T cells in children with intractable seizures. Sequencing was performed with immunoSEQ multiplex PCR; in TCRdb, only in-frame clones are kept and a portion is missing. The data hold about 340,000 clones, with 93% observed a single time. Time point here: blood from clinic visit 5 months post-surgery; TSC patient then seizure free. This sample comprised peripheral blood, obtained about 5 months after surgery. The source is a boy younger than two with tuberous sclerosis and intractable seizures.

The chain is built from TRBV20-1 and TRBJ2-7; D unclear. The CDR3 spans 14 residues. Deletions cut 3 bases from V and 2 bases from J, with 14 bases between. From germline, CDR1 is DFQATT and CDR2 SNEGSKA (reference sequence). As DNA, the CDR3 is TGCAGTGCTAGTAACGGGCCGGCGACCTACGAGCAGTACTTC. It is translated as CSASNGPATYEQYF.

The genes are TRBV7-9 and TRBJ2-7; D is uncertain. V gave up 3 bases and J gave up 0 bases, with 9 bases separating them. The CDR3 runs to 14 residues. Germline-derived CDR1 and CDR2 are SEHNR and FQNEAQ (reference sequence). The CDR3 region is CASSFGWVSYEQYF. The CDR3 nucleotides are TGTGCCAGCAGCTTCGGTTGGGTCTCCTACGAGCAGTACTTC.

This clone is a singleton in its sample. The rearrangement links TRBV18 to TRBJ1-2; 8 bases align to TRBD1. V trimming: 5 bases; J trimming: 0 bases; junction bases outside the gene matches: 2. CDR1 and CDR2 (germline): KGHSH, LQKENI. This CDR3 region has 14 residues. The CDR3 DNA is TGTGCCAGCTCATCGGACAGGGCTAACTATGGCTACACCTTC. It yields the protein CASSSDRANYGYTF.

The chain recombines TRBV7-3 with TRBJ2-2; the D is unclear. The CDR3 contains 14 residues. Germline V lookup: CDR1 SGHTA, CDR2 FQGTGA. Trimming stripped 1 base from V and 3 bases from J, with 6 bases between. DNA of the CDR3: TGTGCCAGCAGCTTAAATAGGGACACCGGGGAGCTGTTTTTT. It encodes CASSLNRDTGELFF.

The chain uses TRBV6-5 and TRBJ1-1; no clear D gene. Germline assignment: CDR1 MNHEY and CDR2 SVGAGI. The CDR3 runs 14 residues. The V and J ends lost 2 bases and 5 bases respectively, with 12 bases between them. The CDR3 bases are TGTGCCAGCAGTTACGCTGGACGGCGGACTGAAGCTTTCTTT. Protein: CASSYAGRRTEAFF.

The V gene is TRBV4-1, the J gene TRBJ2-1; TRBD2 matches at 14 bases. Germline V CDR1 and CDR2: MGHRA, YSYEKL. The CDR3 totals 16 residues. V shed 3 bases and J 7 bases; nucleotides not matched to a gene: 5. The CDR3 region has the DNA TGCGCCAGCAGCCACCCCGGGACTAGCGGGAGAAATGAGCAGTTCTTC. Translated, it gives CASSHPGTSGRNEQFF.

This sequence joins TRBV30 and TRBJ1-2, with 10 bases fitting TRBD1. J was trimmed by 6 bases and V by 4 bases; bases with no gene match: 11. The CDR3 runs to 15 residues. CDR1 and CDR2 (germline): GTSNPN, SVGIG (reference sequence). The CDR3 DNA sequence: TGTGCCTGGACTCTTCTACACGGGACAGGGGATGGCTACACCTTC. Translating gives CAWTLLHGTGDGYTF.

This chain links TRBV24-1 with TRBJ2-2; 7 nucleotides line up with TRBD1. The CDR3 totals 16 residues. V was pared by 2 bases and J by 3 bases, with 5 bases of the junction left unmatched. Germline V gene data show CDR1 as KGHDR and CDR2 as SFDVKD. CDR3 protein: CATSDSGQGDTGELFF. The CDR3 region has the DNA TGTGCCACCAGTGATTCGGGGCAGGGGGACACCGGGGAGCTGTTTTTT.

The V gene is TRBV21-1, the J gene TRBJ1-2. TRBV21-1 is a documented pseudogene. This CDR3 contains 11 residues. CDR3 loop: CASSRVYGYTF. The CDR3 region has the DNA TGTGCCAGCAGCAGGGTGTATGGCTACACCTTC.

The J gene is TRBJ2-7, the V gene TRBV2, with TRBD1 matching over 7 bases. After removal of 5 bases from V and 9 bases from J, the junction contained 4 bases not matched to a gene. The CDR3 is made up of 11 amino acids. Germline loops: CDR1 SNHLY, CDR2 FYNNEI. Here the CDR3 DNA reads TGTGCCAGCAGTACGACAGGGTGGCAGTACTTC. This codes for CASSTTGWQYF.

The V and J genes are TRBV18 and TRBJ2-3, with D unresolved. Trimming pared 6 bases from V and 2 bases from J, leaving 6 bases between. The CDR3 extends over 12 amino acids. CDR1 and CDR2 (germline): KGHSH, LQKENI. The CDR3 loop is CASSQDTDTQYF. DNA for the CDR3: TGTGCCAGCTCGCAGGACACAGATACGCAGTATTTT.

V usage is TRBV7-2 and J usage is TRBJ1-2, with TRBD1 matching over 9 bases. The trim removed 0 bases at V and 7 bases at J, leaving 3 bases unmatched. Germline V gives CDR1 SGHTA, CDR2 FQGNSA. This CDR3 comprises 14 residues. The CDR3 reads CASSLAQDRGGYTF. CDR3 in DNA: TGTGCCAGCAGCTTAGCTCAGGACAGGGGTGGCTACACCTTC.

CDR3 region: CASSPLGVLGTEAFF. Written as DNA, the CDR3 is TGTGCCAGCAGCCCCCTCGGGGTCTTGGGTACTGAAGCTTTCTTT. The V and J genes are TRBV3-1 (or the pseudogene TRBV3-2) and TRBJ1-1; D remains ambiguous. This CDR3 contains 15 residues. Germline V gene data show CDR1 as LGHDT and CDR2 as YNNKEL (reference sequence). Trimming took 4 bases from V and 5 from J, leaving 17 bases between them.

This chain uses TRBV6-2 or TRBV6-3 with TRBJ2-5; D possibly corresponds to TRBD2 (5 bases). This CDR3 region has 14 residues. Germline CDR1 is MNHEY and CDR2 is SVGEGT. The V gene lost 0 bases and the J gene lost 7 bases, with 12 bases spanning the gap. The CDR3 protein is CASSYSIRGRTQYF. In DNA, the CDR3 is TGTGCCAGCAGTTACTCAATACGCGGGCGGACCCAGTACTTC.

This chain links TRBV13 with TRBJ2-1; 8 bases match TRBD2. This CDR3 is 15 amino acids long. The germline gives CDR1 PRHDT, CDR2 FYEKMQ (reference sequence). J was trimmed by 4 bases and V by 1 base; bases with no gene match: 3. CDR3 bases: TGTGCCAGCAGCTTAGCTGGCGGGGGGTACAATGAGCAGTTCTTC. It translates to CASSLAGGGYNEQFF. The variable domain in full, completed from reference TRBV13 and TRBJ2-1, reads AAGVIQSPRHLIKEKRETATLKCYPIPRHDTVYWYQQGPGQDPQFLISFYEKMQSDKGSIPDRFSAQQFSDYHSELNMSSLELGDSALYFCASSLAGGGYNEQFFGPGTRLTVL.

V gene TRBV11-2 combines with J gene TRBJ2-1; D remains ambiguous. Germline lookup yields CDR1 SGHAT and CDR2 FQNNGV. This CDR3 is 15 amino acids long. Trimming cost V 0 bases and J 5 bases, with 11 bases left between them. The CDR3 sequence: CASSLDAEFHNEQFF. DNA for the CDR3: TGTGCCAGCAGCTTAGATGCAGAATTCCACAATGAGCAGTTCTTC.

This sequence joins TRBV15 and TRBJ2-1; 9 bases match TRBD1. V lost 3 bases and J lost 5; bases outside the gene matches: 2. Germline V gene sequence: CDR1 LNHNV, CDR2 YYDKDF (reference sequence). This CDR3 has 14 residues. The CDR3 nucleotides read TGTGCCACCAGCAGTGGACAGGGGAACAATGAGCAGTTCTTC. Translating gives CATSSGQGNNEQFF. The complete variable domain, with remaining parts taken from reference TRBV15 and TRBJ2-1, reads DAMVIQNPRYQVTQFGKPVTLSCSQTLNHNVMYWYQQKSSQAPKLLFHYYDKDFNNEADTPDNFQSRRPNTSFCFLDIRSPGLGDTAMYLCATSSGQGNNEQFFGPGTRLTVL.

The chain uses TRBV6-1 and TRBJ1-5; 7 positions match TRBD1. Germline assignment: CDR1 MNHNS and CDR2 SASEGT. The CDR3 runs 18 residues. V gave up 2 bases and J gave up 0 bases; unmatched junction bases: 10. In DNA, the CDR3 is TGTGCCAGCAGTGAACTACGACAGGGCGCGTATAGCAATCAGCCCCAGCATTTT. It yields the protein CASSELRQGAYSNQPQHF.

The rearrangement links TRBV3-1 (or the pseudogene TRBV3-2) to TRBJ2-1; 12 bases are shared with TRBD2. This CDR3 comprises 17 residues. Trimming removed 0 bases from V and 8 bases from J; junction bases left unmatched: 8. CDR1 and CDR2 (germline): LGHDT, YNNKEL (reference sequence). This CDR3 is CASSQELAGGWSDEQFF. DNA for the CDR3: TGTGCCAGCAGCCAAGAGCTAGCGGGGGGGTGGAGCGATGAGCAGTTCTTC.

The chain links TRBV24-1 to TRBJ1-1, with D hard to call. Per germline, CDR1 KGHDR and CDR2 SFDVKD. With 2 bases removed from V and 4 bases from J, the gap between germline ends came to 7 bases. The CDR3 covers 13 residues. The DNA of the CDR3 is TGTGCCACCAGTGATTCCGCCGTCACTGAAGCTTTCTTT. It is translated as CATSDSAVTEAFF.

This chain uses TRBV18 with TRBJ2-1; D perhaps matches TRBD2 (6 bases). The V end was cut by 2 bases, the J end by 5 bases, with 19 bases between. The V gene's germline CDR1 is KGHSH and CDR2 LQKENI. This CDR3 region has 17 residues. The CDR3 is CASSPRGSGTPDNEQFF. In nucleotides, the CDR3 is TGTGCCAGCTCACCAAGGGGTAGTGGGACTCCGGACAATGAGCAGTTCTTC.

This chain connects TRBV7-3 to TRBJ2-1; 14 bases align to TRBD2. The V and J ends lost 5 bases and 8 bases, in that order; junction bases with no gene match: 14. CDR1 is SGHTA, CDR2 FQGTGA, per germline. The CDR3 sequence is 18 residues long. CDR3 DNA sequence: TGTGCCAGCAGCCAGACCCCAGGGACTAGCGGGAGTCTCCATGAGCAGTTCTTC. This gives the protein CASSQTPGTSGSLHEQFF.

This chain uses TRBV11-3 with TRBJ1-6; tentative D call: TRBD1 (6 bases). This CDR3 has 16 residues. CDR1 and CDR2 from the germline V gene are SGHNT and YENEEA. With 3 bases removed from V and 8 bases from J, the gap between germline ends came to 17 bases. The DNA for the CDR3 is TGTGCCAGCAGCTTGGCGGGACAAGCTTATGATTCACCCCTCCACTTT. This encodes CASSLAGQAYDSPLHF.

Note on this clone: The sample holds other DNA sequences that translate to the same CDR3. This chain joins TRBV6-6 and TRBJ1-1; D possibly corresponds to TRBD1 (5 bases). V was cut by 8 bases and J by 5 bases, with 15 bases left in between. There are 13 residues in the CDR3. Germline CDR1 and CDR2: MNHNY and SVGAGI (reference sequence). CDR3 in amino acids: CASSFGGGTEAFF. CDR3 DNA: TGTGCCAGCTCATTCGGGGGGGGAACTGAAGCTTTCTTT.

The chain is built from TRBV2 and TRBJ2-3; D is unresolved. The CDR3 consists of 15 residues. Looked up from germline, CDR1 is SNHLY and CDR2 is FYNNEI. The V gene lost 2 bases and the J gene lost 1 base, with 10 bases spanning the gap. The CDR3, as DNA: TGTGCCAGCAGTGAAATTTACCGGCGCACAGATACGCAGTATTTT. It specifies CASSEIYRRTDTQYF.

The V and J genes are TRBV12-3 or TRBV12-4 and TRBJ2-5; the D is unclear. V was clipped by 5 bases and J by 1 base, with 8 bases between them. The CDR3 length is 13 residues. CDR3 in DNA: TGTGCCAGCAGTCCACAGACCCAAGAGACCCAGTACTTC. Protein product: CASSPQTQETQYF.

The V and J genes are TRBV29-1 and TRBJ2-5; 8 bases map to TRBD1. V was pared by 1 base and J by 4 bases, with 5 bases of the junction left unmatched. Germline CDR1 reads SQVTM; CDR2 reads ANQGSEA. CDR3 length: 14 amino acids. DNA for the CDR3: TGCAGCGTTGAAGGGACAGGGTCCTCAGAGACCCAGTACTTC. This codes for CSVEGTGSSETQYF.

The gene calls are TRBV23-1 and TRBJ2-1; 8 nucleotides agree with TRBD1. TRBV23-1 is sorted into the ORF group, with uncertain function. CDR3 size: 15 residues. V dropped 4 bases and J dropped 7; count of bases not matched to a gene: 9. The CDR3: CASSLTGQAKNEQFF. DNA of the CDR3: TGCGCCAGCAGTCTTACGGGACAGGCCAAGAATGAGCAGTTCTTC.

The rearrangement links TRBV24-1 to TRBJ2-1; tentative D call: TRBD2 (6 bases). Trimming shortened V by 5 bases and J by 6 bases, and 16 bases separated the two germline ends. The CDR3 has 15 residues. CDR1 is KGHDR, CDR2 SFDVKD, per germline. As DNA, the CDR3 is TGTGCCACCAGTGCTGTGACTAGGTTCCGCAATGAGCAGTTCTTC. Protein sequence: CATSAVTRFRNEQFF.

This sequence joins TRBV6-5 and TRBJ1-1; D is unclear. Per the germline V gene, CDR1 is MNHEY and CDR2 is SVGAGI. This CDR3 region has 11 residues. CDR3 sequence: CVVKLNTEAFF. The DNA for the CDR3 is TGTGTCGTAAAACTGAACACTGAAGCTTTCTTT.

This chain connects TRBV7-9 to TRBJ2-1, with TRBD2 matching 12 bases. Germline V lookup: CDR1 SEHNR, CDR2 FQNEAQ (reference sequence). The CDR3 is 15 residues long. V shed 4 bases and J 7 bases; nucleotides not matched to a gene: 5. CDR3 sequence: CASSSLLAGGNEQFF. The CDR3 coding sequence is TGTGCCAGCAGCTCCTTACTAGCGGGAGGTAATGAGCAGTTCTTC.

Remarks on this clone: The germline gene is not matched at one end of the junction; a read error may be the cause. The J gene is TRBJ1-1, the V gene TRBV20-1; D might be TRBD1 (6 bases). There are 15 residues in the CDR3. Germline CDR1 DFQATT, CDR2 SNEGSKA (reference sequence). The CDR3 region is CSASLTGGVGRDVVF. In DNA, the CDR3 is TGCAGTGCTAGTTTGACAGGTGGAGTCGGTCGAGATGTGGTCTTT.